In this sample, the clone carrying this T cell receptor (beta chain) turned up a few times. Its specificity is unknown. The data derive from a study of a mutant IDH1 vaccine in newly diagnosed glioma. The wider study: Initiation of the vaccine course occurred 4-6 weeks after radiotherapy alone, or alongside temozolomide cycles. Standard pretreatment was either radiotherapy, temozolomide, or, for most, radiochemotherapy with temozolomide.

Some clones are missing from TCRdb's copy, which holds only in-frame ones; the method was immunoSEQ multiplex PCR. The data show over 55,000 clones, with 81% seen just once and approximately 5% held by the top ten. The CDR3 runs 15 residues. Germline assignment: CDR1 GTSNPN and CDR2 SVGIG (reference sequence). Trimming left V 3 bases short and J 3 bases short, with 17 bases between. The time point: week 35, safety follow-up. Topical imiquimod accompanied each vaccine dose, which consisted of 300 ug of mutant IDH1 20-mer peptide. The rearrangement joins TRBV30 to TRBJ1-2, with D possibly TRBD1 on 5 matching bases. The material sequenced was PBMCs, taken from a glioma patient whose treatment included an IDH1 peptide vaccine. The sequence was obtained from a man aged 35-49 years with glioma. CDR3: CAWSSSRREDYGYTF. As DNA, the CDR3 is TGTGCCTGGAGCTCCTCGCGCAGGGAGGACTATGGCTACACCTTC. Complete variable domain (other parts from reference TRBV30 and TRBJ1-2): SQTIHQWPATLVQPVGSPLSLECTVEGTSNPNLYWYRQAAGRGLQLLFYSVGIGQISSEVPQNLSASRPQDRQFILSSKKLLLSDSGFYLCAWSSSRREDYGYTFGSGTRLTVV.